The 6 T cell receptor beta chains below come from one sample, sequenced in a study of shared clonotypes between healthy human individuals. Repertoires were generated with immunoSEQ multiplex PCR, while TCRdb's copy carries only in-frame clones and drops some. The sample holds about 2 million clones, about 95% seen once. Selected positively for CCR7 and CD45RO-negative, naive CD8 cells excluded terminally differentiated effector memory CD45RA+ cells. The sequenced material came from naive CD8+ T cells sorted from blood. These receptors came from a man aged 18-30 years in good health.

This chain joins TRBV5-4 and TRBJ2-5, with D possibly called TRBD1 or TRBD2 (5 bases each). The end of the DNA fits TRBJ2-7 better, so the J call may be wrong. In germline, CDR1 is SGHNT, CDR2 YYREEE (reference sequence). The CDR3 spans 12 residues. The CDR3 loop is CASSGLGDEQYF. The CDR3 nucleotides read TGTGCCAGCAGCGGACTGGGGGACGAGCAGTACTTC.

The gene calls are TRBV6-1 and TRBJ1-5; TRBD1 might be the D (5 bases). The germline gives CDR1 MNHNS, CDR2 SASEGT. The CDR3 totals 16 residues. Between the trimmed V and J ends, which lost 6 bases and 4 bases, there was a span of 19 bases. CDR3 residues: CASRERGSGGNQPQHF. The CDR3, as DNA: TGTGCCAGCAGGGAACGTGGGTCCGGGGGTAATCAGCCCCAGCATTTT.

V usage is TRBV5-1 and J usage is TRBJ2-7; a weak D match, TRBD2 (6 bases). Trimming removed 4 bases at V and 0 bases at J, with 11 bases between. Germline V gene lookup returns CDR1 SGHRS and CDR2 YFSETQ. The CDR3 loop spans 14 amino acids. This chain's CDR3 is CASSRTGLSYEQYF. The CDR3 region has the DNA TGCGCCAGCAGCCGAACGGGACTCTCCTACGAGCAGTACTTC.

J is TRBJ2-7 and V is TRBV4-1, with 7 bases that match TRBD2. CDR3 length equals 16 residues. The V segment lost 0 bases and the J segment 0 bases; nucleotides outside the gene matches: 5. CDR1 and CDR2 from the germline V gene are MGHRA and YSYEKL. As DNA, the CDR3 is TGCGCCAGCAGCCAAGATCCGGGGGGAGCCTCCTACGAGCAGTACTTC. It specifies CASSQDPGGASYEQYF.

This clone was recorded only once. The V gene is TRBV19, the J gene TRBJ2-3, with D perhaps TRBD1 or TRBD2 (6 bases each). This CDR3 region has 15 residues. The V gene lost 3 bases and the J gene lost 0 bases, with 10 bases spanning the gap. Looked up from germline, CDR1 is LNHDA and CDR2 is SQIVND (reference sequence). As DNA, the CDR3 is TGTGCCAGTAGTATTTGGGGGGCTAGCACAGATACGCAGTATTTT. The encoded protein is CASSIWGASTDTQYF.

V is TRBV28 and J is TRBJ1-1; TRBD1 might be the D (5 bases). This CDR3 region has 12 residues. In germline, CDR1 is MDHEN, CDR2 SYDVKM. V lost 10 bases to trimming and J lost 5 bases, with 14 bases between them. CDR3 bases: TGTGCCACTGGGGGGGTAGGGACTGAAGCTTTCTTT. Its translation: CATGGVGTEAFF.